The 17 T cell receptor beta chains reported below all come from one sample, sequenced in a study of a mutant IDH1 vaccine in newly diagnosed glioma. Only in-frame clones appear in the TCRdb table, and some are missing; sequencing was by immunoSEQ multiplex PCR. The data show around 35,000 clones, around 83% seen once. Time point reported: week 5, during vaccination. Vaccinated patients received 300 ug of mutant IDH1 20-mer peptide per dose, with topical imiquimod. No cognate antigen is known for these TCRs. Material: PBMCs, obtained from a glioma patient whose treatment included an IDH1 peptide vaccine. Every receptor here comes from a man aged 30 to 45 with glioma.

J is TRBJ2-7 and V is TRBV5-1, with TRBD2 matching over 9 bases. Trimming cost V 3 bases and J 4 bases; bases outside gene matches: 5. There are 14 residues in the CDR3. CDR1 and CDR2 from the germline V gene are SGHRS and YFSETQ. The CDR3 reads CASSSYLAGYEQYF. The CDR3 DNA follows: TGCGCCAGCAGCTCCTACCTAGCGGGATACGAGCAGTACTTC.

The chain has TRBV6-1 and TRBJ2-2; no reliable D call. Germline-derived CDR1 and CDR2 are MNHNS and SASEGT. The CDR3 is 13 residues long. Trimming cost V 6 bases and J 1 base, with 6 bases left between them. CDR3 loop: CASRQVNTGELFF. CDR3 DNA: TGTGCCAGCAGGCAGGTGAACACCGGGGAGCTGTTTTTT.

There are a few counts of this clone. The CDR3 DNA sequence: TGTGCCAGCAGCTTAGGGGACAGGGGATTTAATGAGCAGTTCTTC. It is translated as CASSLGDRGFNEQFF. The chain is built from TRBV7-6 and TRBJ2-1, with TRBD1 matching 10 bases. Germline-derived CDR1 and CDR2 are SGHVS and FNYEAQ. The CDR3 extends over 15 amino acids. V gave up 1 base and J gave up 7 bases; unmatched junction bases: 4.

This clone appeared a single time. The genes are TRBV4-1 and TRBJ2-7, with D perhaps matching TRBD1 or TRBD2 (5 bases each). V lost 3 bases, J lost 2 bases, and 8 bases lay in between. This CDR3 has 13 amino acids. Germline V gene data show CDR1 as MGHRA and CDR2 as YSYEKL. CDR3: CASSHGTAYEQYF. The CDR3 DNA reads as TGCGCCAGCAGCCATGGGACCGCCTACGAGCAGTACTTC.

The chain recombines TRBV7-9 with TRBJ1-2; 7 positions match TRBD1. The CDR3 is made up of 13 amino acids. Trimming at V came to 5 bases and at J to 4 bases, leaving 4 bases not matched to a gene. The germline V gene has CDR1 SEHNR and CDR2 FQNEAQ (reference sequence). CDR3 region: CASSPGTAYGYTF. CDR3 coding DNA: TGTGCCAGCAGCCCCGGGACAGCCTATGGCTACACCTTC.

This clone appeared a few times. The DNA for the CDR3 is TGTGCCAGCAGCCCGGGACTTTTTTCCGATGAGCAGTTCTTC. Its translation: CASSPGLFSDEQFF. The V gene is TRBV7-8, the J gene TRBJ2-1; D perhaps matches TRBD2 (6 bases). CDR1 is SGHVS and CDR2 is FQNEAQ in the germline V gene. The CDR3 spans 14 residues. The V end was cut by 5 bases, the J end by 8 bases, with 16 bases between.

The chain is built from TRBV14 and TRBJ2-1; D unclear. Germline-derived CDR1 and CDR2 are SGHDN and FVKESK. The CDR3 sequence is 15 residues long. Trimming cost V 4 bases and J 3 bases, with 13 bases left between them. CDR3 DNA: TGTGCCAGCAGCCCTATCGACCTTTTCTACAATGAGCAGTTCTTC. It codes for CASSPIDLFYNEQFF.

Details on this clone: One end of the junction fails to match germline, which may point to a read error. The chain is built from TRBV7-6 and TRBJ2-5; TRBD2 aligns across 7 bases. Germline V gene sequence: CDR1 SGHVS, CDR2 FNYEAQ. The length of the CDR3 is 16 residues. The CDR3 region is CASNLRDYSADETQYF. In DNA, the CDR3 is TGTGCCAGCAACTTACGGGACTATTCCGCTGATGAGACCCAGTACTTC. Supplemented by reference TRBV7-6 and TRBJ2-5, the full variable domain reads GAGVSQSPRYKVTKRGQDVALRCDPISGHVSLYWYRQALGQGPEFLTYFNYEAQQDKSGLPNDRFSAERPEGSISTLTIQRTEQRDSAMYRCASNLRDYSADETQYFGPGTRLLVL.

The chain employs TRBV6-5 and TRBJ2-5; 8 bases agree with TRBD1. This CDR3 has 15 amino acids. V shed 5 bases and J 1 base; nucleotides not matched to a gene: 6. Germline loops: CDR1 MNHEY, CDR2 SVGAGI. CDR3 DNA sequence: TGTGCCAGCAGTACCTACAGGGGGAGCCAAGAGACCCAGTACTTC. Protein: CASSTYRGSQETQYF.

The chain carries TRBV14 and TRBJ2-7; no clear D gene. In germline, CDR1 is SGHDN, CDR2 FVKESK. The CDR3 consists of 12 residues. Trimming stripped 1 base from V and 5 bases from J, with 6 bases between. The CDR3 protein is CASSQAPHEQYF. For the CDR3, the DNA is TGTGCCAGCAGCCAAGCTCCCCACGAGCAGTACTTC.

The V call is TRBV9, the J call TRBJ1-5, with no clear D. The germline V gene has CDR1 SGDLS and CDR2 YYNGEE. The CDR3 runs 15 residues. Trimming pared 2 bases from V and 3 bases from J, leaving 12 bases between. The CDR3 DNA sequence: TGTGCCAGCAGCGTCGGTGAAGGGATCAATCAGCCCCAGCATTTT. Residues: CASSVGEGINQPQHF.

V gene TRBV27 combines with J gene TRBJ1-1; D not certain. The V end was cut by 4 bases, the J end by 2 bases, with 8 bases between. Germline assignment: CDR1 MNHEY and CDR2 SMNVEV (reference sequence). This CDR3 is 13 amino acids long. CDR3 residues: CASSYADNTEAFF. The CDR3, as DNA: TGTGCCAGCAGTTATGCGGACAACACTGAAGCTTTCTTT.

The rearrangement links TRBV19 to TRBJ2-5, with TRBD1 matching over 9 bases. Trimming cost V 4 bases and J 1 base; bases outside gene matches: 1. The CDR3 has 14 amino acids. Germline V gene lookup returns CDR1 LNHDA and CDR2 SQIVND (reference sequence). The CDR3: CASSRDRAQETQYF. For the CDR3, the DNA is TGTGCCAGTAGTAGGGACAGGGCCCAAGAGACCCAGTACTTC.

V is TRBV11-2 and J is TRBJ2-1; unclear D gene. CDR3 length equals 14 residues. Germline assignment: CDR1 SGHAT and CDR2 FQNNGV. The V end was cut by 5 bases, the J end by 0 bases, with 8 bases between. The CDR3 coding sequence is TGTGCCAGCAGCCGTAGGAGCTCCTACAATGAGCAGTTCTTC. This codes for CASSRRSSYNEQFF.

V usage is TRBV5-5 and J usage is TRBJ2-7, with a weak D call TRBD1 (6 bases). Trimming stripped 0 bases from V and 3 bases from J, with 10 bases between. The CDR3 runs to 14 residues. Looked up from germline, CDR1 is SGHKS and CDR2 is YYEKEE (reference sequence). The CDR3 coding sequence is TGTGCCAGCAGCTTGGTAGGCAGGGGCTACGAGCAGTACTTC. Protein sequence: CASSLVGRGYEQYF.

The chain employs TRBV14 and TRBJ2-1, with 11 bases that match TRBD2. The germline V gene has CDR1 SGHDN and CDR2 FVKESK. The ends lost 8 bases at V and 4 bases at J; junction bases unmatched: 13. This CDR3 spans 17 amino acids. The CDR3: CASRNSIAGGEYNEQFF. For the CDR3, the DNA is TGTGCCAGCCGGAATTCGATAGCGGGAGGGGAATACAATGAGCAGTTCTTC.

The CDR3 loop reads CSVGADSSYEQYF. As DNA, the CDR3 is TGCAGCGTTGGGGCGGACAGCTCCTACGAGCAGTACTTC. The J gene is TRBJ2-7, the V gene TRBV29-1; a weak D match, TRBD1 (6 bases). Trimming shortened V by 4 bases and J by 0 bases, and 10 bases separated the two germline ends. CDR1 is SQVTM and CDR2 is ANQGSEA in the germline V gene. This CDR3 contains 13 residues.